This is a list of T cell receptor beta chains from one sample in a study of STAT5B mutations in CD4+ large granular lymphocyte leukemia. Assay: immunoSEQ multiplex PCR; the TCRdb copy retains only in-frame clones and omits some. The sample has fewer than 30,000 clones; 78% are singletons. Sequencing was carried out using CD4+ T cells from blood buffy coats. These receptors were collected from a human donor in good health. The CDR3 runs from the conserved cysteine through the conserved F or W. The D gene is left open where the match is weak. Only some rows state a clone size, as once, few, many or a class for expanded clones.

abundance,d_gene,v_gene,j_gene,CDR3nt,CDR3aa
-,TRBD2,TRBV19,TRBJ2-1,TGTGCCAGTAGTCGAAGGCTAGCGGGAGTTGCTAATGAGCAGTTCTTC,CASSRRLAGVANEQFF
few,-,TRBV11-2,TRBJ1-2,TGTGCCAGCAGCTTAGGAATGGGGGGCTACACCTTC,CASSLGMGGYTF
-,TRBD2,TRBV9,TRBJ2-5,TGTGCCAGCAGCGTAGGAGCGGGGGGCCTAACTGCAAAACAAGAGACCCAGTACTTC,CASSVGAGGLTAKQETQYF
-,-,TRBV5-5,TRBJ1-3,TGTGCCAGCAGCTTGGGCCCCGACTACTCTGGAAACACCATATATTTT,CASSLGPDYSGNTIYF
-,-,TRBV6-7,TRBJ2-7,TGTGCCAGCGGGGTCAGATCATTTTATAGCTCCTACGAGCAGTACTTC,CASGVRSFYSSYEQYF
-,-,TRBV2,TRBJ1-5,TGTGCCAGCACTCTGGACGGGAGGGGCAATCAGCCCCAGCATTTT,CASTLDGRGNQPQHF
-,-,TRBV7-8,TRBJ1-1,TGTGCCAGCAGCCCCGGGGTCACTGAAGCTTTCTTT,CASSPGVTEAFF
-,-,TRBV27,TRBJ1-1,TGTGCCAGCAGTTTAAGTTGGGAGACTGAAGCTTTCTTT,CASSLSWETEAFF
once,-,TRBV19,TRBJ1-5,TGTGCCAGTAGTATTTTCCATTATCAGCCCCAGCATTTT,CASSIFHYQPQHF
few,TRBD1,TRBV29-1,TRBJ2-2,TGCAGCGTGGAAAGACAGGGGCCCGGGGAGCTGTTTTTT,CSVERQGPGELFF
-,-,TRBV12-5,TRBJ2-5,TGTGCTAGTGGTCACGACGTAGCGGTCCCGGCCCAGTACTTC,CASGHDVAVPAQYF
-,-,TRBV6-5,TRBJ1-4,TGTGCCAGCAGTTCTCGGGAGGGTTCAGAGGAAAAACTGTTTTTT,CASSSREGSEEKLFF
-,TRBD2,TRBV6-4,TRBJ2-1,TGTGCCAGCAGTCCACTAGCGGGTGGGGATGAGCAGTTCTTC,CASSPLAGGDEQFF
few,-,TRBV7-2,TRBJ1-1,TGTGCCAGCAGCACCCGGATAGAAGCTTTCTTT,CASSTRIEAFF
-,-,TRBV12-5,TRBJ2-7,TGTGCTAGTGGTAAACAGGAGCTCTACGAGCAGTACTTC,CASGKQELYEQYF
-,-,TRBV4-2,TRBJ1-2,TGTGCCAGCAGCCAAGATCACGGATCCAACTATGGCTACACCTTC,CASSQDHGSNYGYTF
-,-,TRBV5-1,TRBJ1-3,TGCGCCAGCAGCTCGAGGGGGACCTCTGGAAACACCATATATTTT,CASSSRGTSGNTIYF
-,-,TRBV6-5,TRBJ2-1,TGTGCCAGCAGGCCATCCAGGGACAATGAGCAGTTCTTC,CASRPSRDNEQFF
-,-,TRBV30,TRBJ1-5,TGTGCCTGGAGTGGACACTTGGGTCAGCCCCAGCATTTT,CAWSGHLGQPQHF
-,-,TRBV2,TRBJ1-3,TGTGCCAGCGTACCTCTCTCTGGAAACACCATATATTTT,CASVPLSGNTIYF